Listed below are T cell receptor beta chains from one sample, sequenced in a study of T cell responses to AZD1222 COVID-19 vaccine. Sequencing was performed with immunoSEQ multiplex PCR; in TCRdb, only in-frame clones are kept and a portion is missing. The data include about 140,000 clones; the top ten clones carry 2% to 2.5%. Sequencing was done on a sample of peripheral blood. The receptors come from an adult in good health. CDR3s include the opening cysteine and the closing phenylalanine or tryptophan. A D gene is named only where the DNA matches it firmly.

d_gene: NA
j_gene: TRBJ1-1
v_gene: TRBV7-2
CDR3aa: CASSPRPSMNTEAFF
CDR3nt: TGTGCCAGCAGCCCCCGCCCTAGCATGAACACTGAAGCTTTCTTT

d_gene: NA
j_gene: TRBJ1-2
v_gene: TRBV6-5
CDR3aa: CASSSGIYGYTF
CDR3nt: TGTGCCAGCAGTTCAGGGATCTATGGCTACACCTTC

d_gene: TRBD1
j_gene: TRBJ1-3
v_gene: TRBV18
CDR3aa: CASSPRTGSGNTIYF
CDR3nt: TGTGCCAGCTCACCCCGGACAGGGTCTGGAAACACCATATATTTT

d_gene: NA
j_gene: TRBJ1-6
v_gene: TRBV4-1
CDR3aa: CASSQKQGVNSPLHF
CDR3nt: TGCGCCAGCAGCCAGAAACAGGGAGTCAATTCACCCCTCCACTTT

d_gene: NA
j_gene: TRBJ1-1
v_gene: TRBV11-2
CDR3aa: CASSLKGTEAFF
CDR3nt: TGTGCCAGCAGCCTGAAGGGGACTGAAGCTTTCTTT

d_gene: NA
j_gene: TRBJ1-6
v_gene: TRBV5-1
CDR3aa: CASSLGGSNSPLHF
CDR3nt: TGCGCCAGCAGCTTGGGGGGTTCTAATTCACCCCTCCACTTT

d_gene: NA
j_gene: TRBJ1-3
v_gene: TRBV5-6
CDR3aa: CASSFLLASGNTIYF
CDR3nt: TGTGCCAGCAGCTTCTTGCTGGCCAGCGGAAACACCATATATTTT

d_gene: TRBD1
j_gene: TRBJ2-1
v_gene: TRBV19
CDR3aa: CASSIDRGRDNEQFF
CDR3nt: TGTGCCAGTAGTATAGACAGGGGGCGCGACAATGAGCAGTTCTTC

d_gene: NA
j_gene: TRBJ1-1
v_gene: TRBV7-6
CDR3aa: CASGSNTEAFF
CDR3nt: TGTGCCAGCGGGTCGAACACTGAAGCTTTCTTT

d_gene: NA
j_gene: TRBJ1-4
v_gene: TRBV7-9
CDR3aa: CASSLGPSGDNEKLFF
CDR3nt: TGTGCCAGCAGCTTAGGCCCAAGCGGAGACAATGAAAAACTGTTTTTT

d_gene: NA
j_gene: TRBJ1-6
v_gene: TRBV4-1
CDR3aa: CASSQNPSSYNSPLHF
CDR3nt: TGCGCCAGCAGCCAAAACCCGAGCTCCTATAATTCACCCCTCCACTTT

d_gene: NA
j_gene: TRBJ1-6
v_gene: TRBV6-5
CDR3aa: CASSYSSQGSNSPLHF
CDR3nt: TGTGCCAGCAGTTACTCGAGCCAGGGGAGTAATTCACCCCTCCACTTT

d_gene: NA
j_gene: TRBJ1-1
v_gene: TRBV5-4
CDR3aa: CASSLVTGLGTEAFF
CDR3nt: TGTGCCAGCAGCTTGGTAACGGGTTTGGGCACTGAAGCTTTCTTT